This note documents a single T cell receptor (beta chain) sequence. The data were taken from a study of T cell changes during pregnancy in multiple sclerosis. Sequencing used immunoSEQ multiplex PCR; TCRdb keeps in-frame clones, though not all of them. The sample has 90,000 or so clones; roughly nine tenths are singletons. The clonotype comes from a female donor in good health, serving as a control in a pregnancy study. Some clones in this sample may be carry-over from other donors' samples. Sequencing was performed on PBMCs, taken in the first trimester of pregnancy.

The CDR3 DNA reads as TGTGCCAGCTCACCAGGGCAGTACCTATACTCTGGAAACACCATATATTTT. It yields the protein CASSPGQYLYSGNTIYF. The chain couples TRBV18 to TRBJ1-3; D call uncertain. With 2 bases removed from V and 0 bases from J, the gap between germline ends came to 14 bases. In germline, CDR1 is KGHSH, CDR2 LQKENI. The CDR3 has 17 residues.